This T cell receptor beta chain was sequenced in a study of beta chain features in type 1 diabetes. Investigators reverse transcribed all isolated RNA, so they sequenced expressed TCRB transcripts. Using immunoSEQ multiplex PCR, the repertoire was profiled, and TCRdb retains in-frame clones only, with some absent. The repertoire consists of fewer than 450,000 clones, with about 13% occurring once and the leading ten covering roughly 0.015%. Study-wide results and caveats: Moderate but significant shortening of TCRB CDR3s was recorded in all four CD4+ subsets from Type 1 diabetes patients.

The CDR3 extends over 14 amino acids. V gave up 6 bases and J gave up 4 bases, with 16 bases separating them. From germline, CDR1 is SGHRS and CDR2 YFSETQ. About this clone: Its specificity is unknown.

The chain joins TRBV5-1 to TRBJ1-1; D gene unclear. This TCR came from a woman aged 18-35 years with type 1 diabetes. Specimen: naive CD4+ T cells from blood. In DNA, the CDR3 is TGCGCCAGCACCACCTCACCGGGGAGCACTGAAGCTTTCTTT. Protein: CASTTSPGSTEAFF.